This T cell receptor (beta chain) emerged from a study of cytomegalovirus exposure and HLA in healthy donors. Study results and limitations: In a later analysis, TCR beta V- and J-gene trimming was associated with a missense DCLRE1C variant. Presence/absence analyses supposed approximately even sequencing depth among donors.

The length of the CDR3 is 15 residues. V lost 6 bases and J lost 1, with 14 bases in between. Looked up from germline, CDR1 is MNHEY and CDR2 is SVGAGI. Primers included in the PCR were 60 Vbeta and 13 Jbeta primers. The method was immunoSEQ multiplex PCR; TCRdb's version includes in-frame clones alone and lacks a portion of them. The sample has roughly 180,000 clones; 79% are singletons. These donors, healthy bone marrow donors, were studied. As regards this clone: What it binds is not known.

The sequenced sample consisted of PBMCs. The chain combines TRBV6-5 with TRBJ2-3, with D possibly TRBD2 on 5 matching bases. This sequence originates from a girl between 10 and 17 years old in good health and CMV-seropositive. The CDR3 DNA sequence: TGTGCCAGCAGACCCCAGCGGAGAGGCACAGATACGCAGTATTTT. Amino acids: CASRPQRRGTDTQYF.